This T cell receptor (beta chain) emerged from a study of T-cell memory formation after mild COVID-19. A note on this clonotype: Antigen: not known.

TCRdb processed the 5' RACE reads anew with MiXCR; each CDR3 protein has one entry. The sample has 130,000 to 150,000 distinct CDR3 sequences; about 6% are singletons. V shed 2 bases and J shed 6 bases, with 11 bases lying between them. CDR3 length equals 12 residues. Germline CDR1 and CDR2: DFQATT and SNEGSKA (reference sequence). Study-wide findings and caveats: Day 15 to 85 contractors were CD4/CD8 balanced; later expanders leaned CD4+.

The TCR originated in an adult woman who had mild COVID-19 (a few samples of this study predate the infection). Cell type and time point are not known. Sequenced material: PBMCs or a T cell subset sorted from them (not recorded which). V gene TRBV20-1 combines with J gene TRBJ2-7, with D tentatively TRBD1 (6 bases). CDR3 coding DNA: TGCAGTGCTAGAAGGGGGAGTGGCGAGCAGTACTTC. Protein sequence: CSARRGSGEQYF.